A selection of T cell receptor beta chains follows, all from one sample in a study of vaccination effects on CD4 cells after COVID-19. These receptors are not linked to any known antigen. TCRdb's copy holds only in-frame clones and misses some; the assay was immunoSEQ multiplex PCR. This table holds approximately 45,000 clones, about three quarters found once. Here the sequenced sample was CD4+ T cells from PBMCs cultured without peptide, taken before COVID-19 vaccination. All receptors come from a human donor who had a prior SARS-CoV-2 infection. CDR3s include the opening cysteine and the closing phenylalanine or tryptophan. A D gene is named only where the DNA matches it firmly. Not every row has a clone size; where given, it reads once, few, many or a size class.

v_gene: TRBV2; d_gene: TRBD2; j_gene: TRBJ2-5; abundance: .; CDR3nt: TGTGCCAGCACGGGACTAGAACAAGAGACCCAGTACTTC; CDR3aa: CASTGLEQETQYF
v_gene: TRBV7-2; d_gene: TRBD1; j_gene: TRBJ1-5; abundance: .; CDR3nt: TGTGCCAGCAGCTCCCAGACAGGGGGCGCTTATAGCAATCAGCCCCAGCATTTT; CDR3aa: CASSSQTGGAYSNQPQHF
v_gene: TRBV5-5; d_gene: .; j_gene: TRBJ2-3; abundance: .; CDR3nt: TGTGCCAGCAGTCCCTGGGCGAGGGGAAGCACAGATACGCAGTATTTT; CDR3aa: CASSPWARGSTDTQYF
v_gene: TRBV27; d_gene: .; j_gene: TRBJ1-1; abundance: .; CDR3nt: TGTGCCAGCAGTTCAGGGGAGGTGTGGACTGAAGCTTTCTTT; CDR3aa: CASSSGEVWTEAFF
v_gene: TRBV2; d_gene: .; j_gene: TRBJ1-1; abundance: .; CDR3nt: TGTGCCAGCGGAGGGCAGGACAGTTTCGCTGAAGCTTTCTTT; CDR3aa: CASGGQDSFAEAFF
v_gene: TRBV5-4; d_gene: .; j_gene: TRBJ2-3; abundance: .; CDR3nt: TGTGCCAGCAGCCGCCCTTTGGATACGCAGTATTTT; CDR3aa: CASSRPLDTQYF
v_gene: TRBV30; d_gene: .; j_gene: TRBJ2-1; abundance: once; CDR3nt: TGTGCCTGGAGTAGAAGGGGCGGGCTCATTTACAATGAGCAGTTCTTC; CDR3aa: CAWSRRGGLIYNEQFF
v_gene: TRBV5-4; d_gene: .; j_gene: TRBJ2-1; abundance: .; CDR3nt: TGTGCCAGCAGCTTACTGGGCAGGCAGGTCACCTACAATGAGCAGTTCTTC; CDR3aa: CASSLLGRQVTYNEQFF
v_gene: TRBV6-1; d_gene: .; j_gene: TRBJ1-2; abundance: .; CDR3nt: TGTGCCAGCAGTGAAGCCTGGGCCAGGGCGTCTGATGGCTACACCTTC; CDR3aa: CASSEAWARASDGYTF
v_gene: TRBV28; d_gene: .; j_gene: TRBJ2-7; abundance: .; CDR3nt: TGTGCCAGCAGCCCGGTGGGGGGGGCCCGCTACGAGCAGTACTTC; CDR3aa: CASSPVGGARYEQYF
v_gene: TRBV11-2; d_gene: .; j_gene: TRBJ1-1; abundance: .; CDR3nt: TGTGCCAGCAGCTTAGACGTCGGCAGAAGATACATGAACACTGAAGCTTTCTTT; CDR3aa: CASSLDVGRRYMNTEAFF
v_gene: TRBV7-3; d_gene: .; j_gene: TRBJ1-1; abundance: .; CDR3nt: TGTGCCAGCAGCTCCGGTGGGGACCCCACTGAAGCTTTCTTT; CDR3aa: CASSSGGDPTEAFF
v_gene: TRBV7-2; d_gene: .; j_gene: TRBJ2-3; abundance: .; CDR3nt: TGTGCCAGCAGCTATCCTAGCACAGATACGCAGTATTTT; CDR3aa: CASSYPSTDTQYF
v_gene: TRBV11-1; d_gene: .; j_gene: TRBJ2-3; abundance: .; CDR3nt: TGTGCCAGCAGAGGGACGGAGGGGAGTTATACGCAGTATTTT; CDR3aa: CASRGTEGSYTQYF
v_gene: TRBV24-1; d_gene: TRBD1; j_gene: TRBJ2-3; abundance: .; CDR3nt: TGTGCCACCAGTGATTTGGGGACAGGGGGCGCAGATACGCAGTATTTT; CDR3aa: CATSDLGTGGADTQYF
v_gene: TRBV9; d_gene: .; j_gene: TRBJ1-1; abundance: .; CDR3nt: TGTGCCAGCAGCTCCGGGACTCTGGGCACTGAAGCTTTCTTT; CDR3aa: CASSSGTLGTEAFF
v_gene: TRBV5-1; d_gene: TRBD1; j_gene: TRBJ2-7; abundance: once; CDR3nt: TGCGCCAGCAGTCGACAATCCGGGACAGGGCAAAGAGAGCAGTACTTC; CDR3aa: CASSRQSGTGQREQYF